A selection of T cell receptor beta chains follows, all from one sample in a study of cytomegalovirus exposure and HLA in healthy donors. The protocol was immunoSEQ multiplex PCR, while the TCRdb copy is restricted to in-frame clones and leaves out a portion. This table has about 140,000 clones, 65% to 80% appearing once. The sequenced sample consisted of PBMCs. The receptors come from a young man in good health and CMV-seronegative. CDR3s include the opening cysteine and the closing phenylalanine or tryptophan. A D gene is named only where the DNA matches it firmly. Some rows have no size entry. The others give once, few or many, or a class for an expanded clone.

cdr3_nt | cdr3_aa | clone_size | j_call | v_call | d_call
TGCGCCAGCAGCCAAGTAGGACAGGGTGTTGGAAACACCATATATTTT | CASSQVGQGVGNTIYF | . | TRBJ1-3 | TRBV4-1 | TRBD1
TGTGCCAGCTCACGCGGGACCCAGAGCAATCAGCCCCAGCATTTT | CASSRGTQSNQPQHF | . | TRBJ1-5 | TRBV18 | .
TGTGCCAGCAGCTTCAGGGGGCCCAACTACGAGCAGTACTTC | CASSFRGPNYEQYF | . | TRBJ2-7 | TRBV13 | TRBD1
TGTGCCACCAGTACCGGGACAGACTACAATGAGCAGTTCTTC | CATSTGTDYNEQFF | . | TRBJ2-1 | TRBV15 | TRBD1
TGTGCCAGCAGGCCCGGGGGGCCCGGGGAGACCCAGTACTTC | CASRPGGPGETQYF | . | TRBJ2-5 | TRBV6-5 | .
TGTTCCAGCAGCCCCGGGACTAGCGGGGGGGGTGATCTCTACGAGCAGTACTTC | CSSSPGTSGGGDLYEQYF | . | TRBJ2-7 | TRBV7-9 | TRBD2
TGTGCCAGCAGCTTAGTAGGGAGGCAGTCAGGTGGGGCCAACGTCCTGACTTTC | CASSLVGRQSGGANVLTF | . | TRBJ2-6 | TRBV7-8 | .
TGTTCCAGCAGCTTAGCAGGGGGCAAGGATGGCACAGATACGCAGTATTTT | CSSSLAGGKDGTDTQYF | . | TRBJ2-3 | TRBV7-9 | TRBD1
TGTGCCAGCAGCCCCGGGGGGGCAGATACGCAGTATTTT | CASSPGGADTQYF | . | TRBJ2-3 | TRBV7-3 | TRBD2
TGTGCCAGCAGCCAAGATCTTCGGTCGGGGTCCTATGGCTACACCTTC | CASSQDLRSGSYGYTF | . | TRBJ1-2 | TRBV14 | .
TGTGCCAGCAGCCAAGATCATGAGGACAATGAGCAGTTCTTC | CASSQDHEDNEQFF | few | TRBJ2-1 | TRBV4-2 | .
TGTGCCAGTAGCATACAGGTTAGCAATCAGCCCCAGCATTTT | CASSIQVSNQPQHF | . | TRBJ1-5 | TRBV19 | .
TGTGCCAGCAGTGGACACCGACAGGGCTACGAGCAGTACTTC | CASSGHRQGYEQYF | . | TRBJ2-7 | TRBV25-1 | TRBD1
TGCGCCAGCAGCCTACAGGGGGGATATGAAAAACTGTTTTTT | CASSLQGGYEKLFF | . | TRBJ1-4 | TRBV5-1 | TRBD1
TGTGCCAGCAGTGAAGGGGCAGCCCGCAATCAGCCCCAGCATTTT | CASSEGAARNQPQHF | . | TRBJ1-5 | TRBV6-1 | .
TGTGCCAGCAGCGTAGACACTGAAGCTTTCTTT | CASSVDTEAFF | . | TRBJ1-1 | TRBV2 | .
TGTGCCAGCAGCTTAAATCGGGGGGGAGGCACAGATACGCAGTATTTT | CASSLNRGGGTDTQYF | few | TRBJ2-3 | TRBV7-3 | TRBD2
TGTGCCAGCACCCACGGCGGGGGGCTAAATGAGCAGTACTTC | CASTHGGGLNEQYF | . | TRBJ2-7 | TRBV6-6 | TRBD2
TGTGCCACCAGCAGAGGTGGACACCTCTCTGGAAACACCATATATTTT | CATSRGGHLSGNTIYF | . | TRBJ1-3 | TRBV15 | .
TGTGCCAGCAGTGCGGACAGAAACACCGGGGAGCTGTTTTTT | CASSADRNTGELFF | . | TRBJ2-2 | TRBV2 | .
TGTGCCAGCAGTTTATATGGGTTCGGGACAGGGCTACAAGAGACCCAGTACTTC | CASSLYGFGTGLQETQYF | few | TRBJ2-5 | TRBV27 | TRBD1
TGTGCCAGCAGCTCGTACAGGGCCTACCATCAGCCCCAGCATTTT | CASSSYRAYHQPQHF | few | TRBJ1-5 | TRBV11-2 | .
TGTGCCAGCAGCCAAAACGCCGGTCCTCCCCTCCACTTT | CASSQNAGPPLHF | . | TRBJ1-6 | TRBV14 | .
TGTGCCAGCAGCTTAAGGCGGATCACGAACACCGGGGAGCTGTTTTTT | CASSLRRITNTGELFF | . | TRBJ2-2 | TRBV7-9 | .
TGCGCCAGCAGCGCCGGGACTAATGAGCAGTTCTTC | CASSAGTNEQFF | . | TRBJ2-1 | TRBV5-1 | .
TGTGCCAGCAGCCCGGGAGGGGCCAGCTCCTACGAGCAGTACTTC | CASSPGGASSYEQYF | few | TRBJ2-7 | TRBV7-9 | TRBD2
TGTGCCAGCAGCAGCGACAGGGGGTCTTGGACCCTCCACTTT | CASSSDRGSWTLHF | . | TRBJ1-6 | TRBV5-4 | TRBD1
TGCGCCAGCAGCTTTGGCAGGGGTGCGTGGGGTGAGCAGTTCTTC | CASSFGRGAWGEQFF | . | TRBJ2-1 | TRBV5-1 | .
TGTGCCAGCAGCCGTAGGACTAGCGGTCCCTACGAGCAGTACTTC | CASSRRTSGPYEQYF | . | TRBJ2-7 | TRBV13 | TRBD2
TGCGCCAGCAGCACAAAACTAGCCTCCTACAATGAGCAGTTCTTC | CASSTKLASYNEQFF | . | TRBJ2-1 | TRBV5-1 | .